The sequence of this T cell receptor beta chain was determined in a study of blood T cell repertoires in COVID-19. Across the whole study: PBMCs, B-cell-depleted T cells, or T cells were the source of the cDNA or gDNA that made up the material.

Generated by immunoSEQ multiplex PCR, the TCRdb table keeps only in-frame clones and is missing some. The data contain 200,000 to 300,000 clones, 80% to 90% of them singletons. The CDR3 totals 13 residues. Trimming left V 9 bases short and J 1 base short, with 12 bases between. Germline CDR1 and CDR2: MNHNY and SVGAGI (reference sequence). Sequenced: peripheral blood. This sequence originates from a man at least 80 years old with acute or convalescent COVID-19. The chain carries TRBV6-6 and TRBJ1-2; no clear D gene. Here the CDR3 DNA reads TGTGCCAGGCCCCCGAGCTTTAACTATGGCTACACCTTC. Translating gives CARPPSFNYGYTF.